This TCR beta chain was sequenced in a study of blood T cell repertoires in COVID-19. Study context: Specimens from acute and convalescent COVID-19 originated in the United States, Italy and Spain. The cDNA or gDNA used as material had been derived from T cells, B-cell-depleted T cells, or PBMCs.

The germline V and J ends were trimmed by 4 bases and 4 bases, with 9 bases remaining between them. The germline V gene encodes CDR1 SGHKS and CDR2 YYEKEE (reference sequence). The CDR3 spans 12 residues. Here immunoSEQ multiplex PCR was the method, and the copy in TCRdb shows in-frame clones only, minus some. This table holds 250,000 or so clones, almost 90% found once. Sequenced: peripheral blood. The receptor comes from a woman aged 60-75 years with COVID-19, enrolled during active disease. This chain connects TRBV5-5 to TRBJ2-7; weak D call: TRBD1 (6 bases). CDR3 nucleotides: TGTGCCAGCAGCCGGACAGAGTACGAGCAGTACTTC. Protein: CASSRTEYEQYF.